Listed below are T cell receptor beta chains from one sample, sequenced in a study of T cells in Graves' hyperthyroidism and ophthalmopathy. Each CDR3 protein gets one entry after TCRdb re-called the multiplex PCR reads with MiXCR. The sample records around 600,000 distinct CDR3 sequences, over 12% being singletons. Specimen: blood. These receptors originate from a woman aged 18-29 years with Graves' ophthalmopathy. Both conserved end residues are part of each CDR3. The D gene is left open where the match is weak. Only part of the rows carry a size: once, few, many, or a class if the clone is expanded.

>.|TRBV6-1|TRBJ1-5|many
TGTGCCAGCAGACTTAGACACTATAGCAATCAGCCCCAGCATTTT
CASRLRHYSNQPQHF
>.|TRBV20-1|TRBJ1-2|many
TGCAGTGCCCAATCCCGGGATTTGGACTATGGCTACACCTTC
CSAQSRDLDYGYTF
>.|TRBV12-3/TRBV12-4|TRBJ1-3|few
TGTGCCAGCACCCCAGCAGGGAACTCTGGAAACACCATATATTTT
CASTPAGNSGNTIYF
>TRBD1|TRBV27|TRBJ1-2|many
TGTGCCAGCAGTTTCGGGACAGGGCGGGGCTACACCTTC
CASSFGTGRGYTF
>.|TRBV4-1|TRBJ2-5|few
TGCGCCAGCAGCCACCGAACAGCAGGGTTCCAAGAGACCCAGTACTTC
CASSHRTAGFQETQYF
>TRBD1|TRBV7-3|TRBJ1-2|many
TGTGCCAGCAGCTTAAGCCCTTACGGACAGGGGGAGACCTATGGCTACACCTTC
CASSLSPYGQGETYGYTF
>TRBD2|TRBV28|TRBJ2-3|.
TGTGCCAGCAGTTCACCAATATCAGGGACTAGCGGGAGTACCACAGATACGCAGTATTTT
CASSSPISGTSGSTTDTQYF
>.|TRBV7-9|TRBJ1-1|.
TGTGCCAGCAGCCCTGGCCGGGGAGGGGCTTTCTTT
CASSPGRGGAFF
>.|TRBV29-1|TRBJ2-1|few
TGCAGCGTTGATGGGGAGCAGTTTGTGAATGAGCAGTTCTTC
CSVDGEQFVNEQFF
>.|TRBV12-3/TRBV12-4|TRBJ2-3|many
TGTGCCAGCAGTTCCCGCCGACAGGGGTTAAGGCCCCCGGGCGGGAGGACCAGCACAGATACGCAGTATTTT
CASSSRRQGLRPPGGRTSTDTQYF
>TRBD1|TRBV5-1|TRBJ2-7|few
TGTGCCAGCAGCCTCACTCAGGGGGACGAGCAGTACTTC
CASSLTQGDEQYF
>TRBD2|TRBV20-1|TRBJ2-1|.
TGCAGTGCCACCGGGCAAGGGACTAGCGGGAATGAGCAGTTCTTC
CSATGQGTSGNEQFF
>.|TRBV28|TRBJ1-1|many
TGTGCCAGCAGTTCCGAGACACTCGGAGCTTTCTTT
CASSSETLGAFF
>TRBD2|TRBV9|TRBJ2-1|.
TGTGCCAGCAGCGTAGTACTTGGACTAGCGGGAGAGGACAATGAGCAGTTCTTC
CASSVVLGLAGEDNEQFF
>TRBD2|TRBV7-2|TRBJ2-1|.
TGTGCCAGCAGCTTAGCCTCTGGACTAGCGACCAATGAGCAGTTCTTC
CASSLASGLATNEQFF
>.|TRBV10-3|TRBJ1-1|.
TGTGCCACCAAACGGCAGGGGAACACTGAAGCTTTCTTT
CATKRQGNTEAFF
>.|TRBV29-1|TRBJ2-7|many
TGCAGCGTCGAGGACAGCGGCGAGCAGTACTTC
CSVEDSGEQYF
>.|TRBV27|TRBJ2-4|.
TGTGCCAGCAGTTTATCGGGGGGCCCAGCCAAAAACATTCAGTACTTC
CASSLSGGPAKNIQYF
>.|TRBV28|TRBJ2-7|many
TGTGCCAGCACTCTCGGCGGCAGGAGCTCCTACGAGCAGTACTTC
CASTLGGRSSYEQYF
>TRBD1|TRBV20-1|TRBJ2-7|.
TGCAGTGCTAGAGCCCGGGACAGGTGCCCAACCTACGAGCAGTACTTC
CSARARDRCPTYEQYF
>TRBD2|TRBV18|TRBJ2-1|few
TGTGCCAGCTCACCAAGTATAGCGGGAGTCCATGAGCAGTTCTTC
CASSPSIAGVHEQFF
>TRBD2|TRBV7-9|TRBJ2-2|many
TGTGCCATCCCCGGGACTAGCGGGAGGAACACCGGGGAGCTGTTTTTT
CAIPGTSGRNTGELFF
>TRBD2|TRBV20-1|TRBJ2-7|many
TGCAGTGCACTTGGCGGGAGTCCCAGGGTTTACGAGCAGTACTTC
CSALGGSPRVYEQYF
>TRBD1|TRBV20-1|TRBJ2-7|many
TGCAGTGCTAGCCCCCCAGGGACAGGTTCCTACGAGCAGTACTTC
CSASPPGTGSYEQYF
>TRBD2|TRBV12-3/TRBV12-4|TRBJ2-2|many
TGTGCCAGCAGTCCTAGAATGACTAGCGGGAACACCGGGGAGCTGTTTTTT
CASSPRMTSGNTGELFF
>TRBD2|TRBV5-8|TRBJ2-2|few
TGTGCCAGCAGCTTGGGGCTAGCGGGAAGGGCCGGGGAGCTGTTTTTT
CASSLGLAGRAGELFF